The rows below give T cell receptor beta chains drawn from one sample of a study of T cells in Graves' hyperthyroidism and ophthalmopathy. In TCRdb, the multiplex PCR reads were re-called with MiXCR into one record per CDR3 protein. The table records 550,000 to 600,000 distinct CDR3 sequences, approximately 15% of them present only once. Sequencing input: blood. The source is a woman aged 18-35 years with Graves' ophthalmopathy. Each CDR3 is given with its conserved first and last residue. A D gene is named only where the DNA matches it firmly. Clone size appears in some rows only: once, few, many, or a class for an expanded clone.

TRBV12-3/TRBV12-4	many	TRBD2	TRBJ2-7	CASKKRESSYEQYF	TGTGCCAGCAAGAAGCGGGAGTCCTCCTACGAGCAGTACTTC
TRBV9	few	NA	TRBJ2-7	CASSVGGTLRPYEQYF	TGTGCCAGCAGCGTAGGTGGCACCCTCAGGCCCTACGAGCAGTACTTC
TRBV6-2/TRBV6-3	many	NA	TRBJ1-1	CASSYGRVNTEAFF	TGTGCCAGCAGTTACGGCAGGGTGAACACTGAAGCTTTCTTT
TRBV15	many	TRBD2	TRBJ2-7	CATSPLAGTYEQYF	TGTGCCACCAGCCCCTTAGCGGGCACCTACGAGCAGTACTTC
TRBV6-1	NA	TRBD1	TRBJ1-2	CASRQDRGNYGYTF	TGTGCCAGCAGGCAAGACAGGGGTAACTATGGCTACACCTTC
TRBV10-3	many	TRBD2	TRBJ2-7	CAISLNTGLAGPHMGYEQYF	TGTGCCATCAGTCTTAATACCGGACTAGCGGGACCTCATATGGGCTACGAGCAGTACTTC
TRBV28	many	NA	TRBJ2-7	CASRQLTVSGSYEQYF	TGTGCCAGCAGACAACTGACAGTTTCGGGGTCCTACGAGCAGTACTTC
TRBV6-5	many	NA	TRBJ2-1	CASSYSEGEQFF	TGTGCCAGCAGTTACTCCGAGGGTGAGCAGTTCTTC
TRBV25-1	NA	NA	TRBJ1-1	CASSPSRGASTEAFF	TGTGCCAGCAGTCCCAGCAGGGGCGCGAGTACTGAAGCTTTCTTT
TRBV7-3	few	TRBD1	TRBJ1-3	CASSLLGTAQGNTIYF	TGTGCCAGCAGCCTCCTGGGGACAGCCCAGGGAAACACCATATATTTT
TRBV11-2	many	NA	TRBJ2-1	CASSLVEGNEQFF	TGTGCCAGCAGCTTAGTCGAGGGGAATGAGCAGTTCTTC
TRBV11-3	many	NA	TRBJ2-2	CASSRQQGTGELFF	TGTGCCAGCAGCCGCCAGCAGGGGACCGGGGAGCTGTTTTTT
TRBV4-1	many	NA	TRBJ1-2	CASSQPGPTFNYGYTF	TGCGCCAGCAGCCAACCGGGACCGACCTTTAACTATGGCTACACCTTC
TRBV4-1	NA	NA	TRBJ1-2	CASSQFAGNYGYTF	TGCGCCAGCAGCCAATTTGCGGGGAACTATGGCTACACCTTC
TRBV7-8	many	NA	TRBJ1-4	CASSSTRQNPEKLFF	TGTGCCAGCAGCTCGACACGACAGAACCCAGAAAAACTGTTTTTT
TRBV24-1	few	TRBD1	TRBJ2-2	CATSDSPGQGQTGELFF	TGTGCCACCAGTGATTCTCCGGGACAGGGCCAAACCGGGGAGCTGTTTTTT
TRBV3-1	few	NA	TRBJ1-6	CASSQQDRPYNSPLHF	TGTGCCAGCAGCCAACAAGACAGGCCCTATAATTCACCCCTCCACTTT
TRBV7-3	many	TRBD2	TRBJ2-7	CASSPPPRGGRAYEQYF	TGTGCCAGCAGCCCTCCTCCCCGAGGCGGGAGGGCCTACGAGCAGTACTTC
TRBV9	NA	TRBD2	TRBJ2-3	CASSFSGRTLDTQYF	TGTGCCAGCAGCTTTAGCGGGAGGACACTAGATACGCAGTATTTT
TRBV6-1	many	NA	TRBJ2-2	CASSSPLGSNTGELFF	TGTGCCAGCAGTTCCCCTCTGGGGTCGAACACCGGGGAGCTGTTTTTT
TRBV9	NA	NA	TRBJ1-3	CASSVGRASGNTIYF	TGTGCCAGCAGCGTAGGGAGGGCCTCTGGAAACACCATATATTTT
TRBV7-2	many	NA	TRBJ1-5	CASSLVAGGAGQPQHF	TGTGCCAGCAGCTTAGTGGCGGGGGGCGCGGGTCAGCCCCAGCATTTT
TRBV6-9	few	NA	TRBJ1-5	CASSYDLLKGGLNQPQHF	TGTGCCAGCAGTTACGATCTCTTAAAAGGGGGTCTCAATCAGCCCCAGCATTTT
TRBV10-2	once	NA	TRBJ1-4	CASSESRGSNEKLFF	TGCGCCAGCAGTGAGTCGAGGGGATCTAATGAAAAACTGTTTTTT
TRBV4-1	few	TRBD1	TRBJ1-1	CASRFPGQASGAFF	TGCGCCAGCAGATTTCCGGGACAGGCTTCGGGAGCTTTCTTT
TRBV28	many	TRBD1	TRBJ1-2	CASSPDRDHFYGYTF	TGTGCCAGCAGTCCCGACAGGGACCACTTCTATGGCTACACCTTC
TRBV6-2/TRBV6-3	many	NA	TRBJ2-1	CASSSSRGSPYYNEQFF	TGTGCCAGCAGTAGCTCCCGGGGATCCCCCTACTACAATGAGCAGTTCTTC
TRBV11-2	many	TRBD1	TRBJ1-2	CASNLGTGVYGYTF	TGTGCCAGCAACCTTGGTACAGGGGTCTATGGCTACACCTTC
TRBV7-3	NA	TRBD1	TRBJ1-1	CASSPDRGLNMNTEAFF	TGTGCCAGCAGCCCGGACAGGGGGCTCAACATGAACACTGAAGCTTTCTTT
TRBV12-3/TRBV12-4	many	TRBD1	TRBJ1-5	CASSQGDRDQPQHF	TGTGCCAGCAGCCAGGGCGACAGGGACCAGCCCCAGCATTTT
TRBV7-3	many	TRBD2	TRBJ2-3	CASSLGLAGHTDTQYF	TGTGCCAGCAGCTTAGGGCTAGCGGGACACACAGATACGCAGTATTTT
TRBV2	many	NA	TRBJ2-1	CASSPEEGQFF	TGTGCCAGCAGTCCAGAGGAGGGGCAGTTCTTC
TRBV9	NA	NA	TRBJ1-5	CASSGGGDNQPQHF	TGTGCCAGCAGCGGGGGGGGGGACAATCAGCCCCAGCATTTT